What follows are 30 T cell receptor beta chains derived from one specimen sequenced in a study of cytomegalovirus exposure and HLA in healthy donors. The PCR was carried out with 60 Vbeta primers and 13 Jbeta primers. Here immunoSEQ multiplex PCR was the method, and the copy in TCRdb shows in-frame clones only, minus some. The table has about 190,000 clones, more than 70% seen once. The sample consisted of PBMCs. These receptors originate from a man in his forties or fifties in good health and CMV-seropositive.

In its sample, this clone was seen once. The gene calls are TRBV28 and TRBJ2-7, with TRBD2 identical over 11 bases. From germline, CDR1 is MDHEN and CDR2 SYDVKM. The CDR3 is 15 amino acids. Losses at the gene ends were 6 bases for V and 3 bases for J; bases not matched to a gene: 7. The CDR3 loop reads CASSTTSGRIYEQYF. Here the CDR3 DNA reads TGTGCCAGCAGCACAACTAGCGGGAGAATCTACGAGCAGTACTTC.

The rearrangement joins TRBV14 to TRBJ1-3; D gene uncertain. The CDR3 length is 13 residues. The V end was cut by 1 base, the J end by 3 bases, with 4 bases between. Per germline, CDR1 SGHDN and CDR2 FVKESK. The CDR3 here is CASSQALGNTIYF. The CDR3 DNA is TGTGCCAGCAGCCAAGCCCTTGGAAACACCATATATTTT. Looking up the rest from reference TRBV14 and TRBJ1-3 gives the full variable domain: EAGVTQFPSHSVIEKGQTVTLRCDPISGHDNLYWYRRVMGKEIKFLLHFVKESKQDESGMPNNRFLAERTGGTYSTLKVQPAELEDSGVYFCASSQALGNTIYFGEGSWLTVV.

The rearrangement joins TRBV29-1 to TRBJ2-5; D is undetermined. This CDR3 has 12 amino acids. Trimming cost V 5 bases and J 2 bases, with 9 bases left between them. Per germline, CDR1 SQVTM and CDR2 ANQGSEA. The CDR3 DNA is TGCAGCGTTTCGTCAGATCAAGAGACCCAGTACTTC. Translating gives CSVSSDQETQYF.

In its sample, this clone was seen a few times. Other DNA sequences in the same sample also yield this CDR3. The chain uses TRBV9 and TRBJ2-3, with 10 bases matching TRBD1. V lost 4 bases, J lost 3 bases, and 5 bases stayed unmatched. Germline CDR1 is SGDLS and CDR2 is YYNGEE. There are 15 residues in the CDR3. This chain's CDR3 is CASSTRTGGTDTQYF. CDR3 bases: TGTGCCAGCAGCACAAGGACAGGGGGGACAGATACGCAGTATTTT.

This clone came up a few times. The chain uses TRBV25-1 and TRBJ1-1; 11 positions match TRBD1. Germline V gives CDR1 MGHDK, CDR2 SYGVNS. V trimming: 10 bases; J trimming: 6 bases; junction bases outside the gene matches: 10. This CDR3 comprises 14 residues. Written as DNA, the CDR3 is TGTGCCACCCAGGGGACAGGGGGGATCGCTGAAGCTTTCTTT. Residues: CATQGTGGIAEAFF.

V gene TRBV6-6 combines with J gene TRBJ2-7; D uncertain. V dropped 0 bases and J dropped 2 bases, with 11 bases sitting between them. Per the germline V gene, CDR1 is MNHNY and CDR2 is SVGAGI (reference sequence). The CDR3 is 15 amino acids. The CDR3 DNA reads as TGTGCCAGCAGTTACTCGAGCGCATTCACCTACGAGCAGTACTTC. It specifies CASSYSSAFTYEQYF.

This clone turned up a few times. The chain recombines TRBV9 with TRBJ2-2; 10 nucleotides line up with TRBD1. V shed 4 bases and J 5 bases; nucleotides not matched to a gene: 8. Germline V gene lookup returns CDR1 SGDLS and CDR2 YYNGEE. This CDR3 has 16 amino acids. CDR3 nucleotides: TGTGCCAGCAGCCCATACGCGGGACAGGGGACCGGGGAGCTGTTTTTT. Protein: CASSPYAGQGTGELFF.

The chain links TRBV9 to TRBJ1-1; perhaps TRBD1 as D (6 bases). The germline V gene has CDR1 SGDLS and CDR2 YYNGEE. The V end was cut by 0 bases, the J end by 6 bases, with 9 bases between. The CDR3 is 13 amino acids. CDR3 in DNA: TGTGCCAGCAGCGTAGAGGCAGGGGCTGAAGCTTTCTTT. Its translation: CASSVEAGAEAFF.

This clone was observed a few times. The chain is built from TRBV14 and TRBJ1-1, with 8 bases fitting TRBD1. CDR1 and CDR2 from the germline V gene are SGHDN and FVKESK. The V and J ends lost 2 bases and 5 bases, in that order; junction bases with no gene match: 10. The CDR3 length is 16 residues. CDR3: CASSQSPTGVRTEAFF. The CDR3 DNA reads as TGTGCCAGCAGCCAATCTCCGACAGGGGTTCGGACTGAAGCTTTCTTT.

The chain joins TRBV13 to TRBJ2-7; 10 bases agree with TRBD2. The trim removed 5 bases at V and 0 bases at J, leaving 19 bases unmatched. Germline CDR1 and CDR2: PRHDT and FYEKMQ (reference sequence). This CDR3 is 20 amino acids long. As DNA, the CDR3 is TGTGCCAGCAGCCTTGCCGGGACTAGCGCCGCGTTGCTAAGCTCCTACGAGCAGTACTTC. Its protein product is CASSLAGTSAALLSSYEQYF.

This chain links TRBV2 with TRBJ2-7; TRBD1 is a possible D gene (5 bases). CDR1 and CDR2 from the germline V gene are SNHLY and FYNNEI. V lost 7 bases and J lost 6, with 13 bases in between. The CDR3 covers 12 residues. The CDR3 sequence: CASNRGFSEQYF. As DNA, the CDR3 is TGTGCCAGCAATAGGGGATTTAGCGAGCAGTACTTC. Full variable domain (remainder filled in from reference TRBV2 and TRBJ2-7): EPEVTQTPSHQVTQMGQEVILRCVPISNHLYFYWYRQILGQKVEFLVSFYNNEISEKSEIFDDQFSVERPDGSNFTLKIRSTKLEDSAMYFCASNRGFSEQYFGPGTRLTVT.

In nucleotides, the CDR3 is TGTGCCAGCAGCTCGGGGGGGGGAGAGCAGTACTTC. This codes for CASSSGGGEQYF. V and J are TRBV5-4 and TRBJ2-7, with TRBD2 matching over 8 bases. V lost 3 bases and J lost 7; bases outside the gene matches: 3. The CDR3 sequence is 12 residues long. CDR1 is SGHNT and CDR2 is YYREEE in the germline V gene (reference sequence).

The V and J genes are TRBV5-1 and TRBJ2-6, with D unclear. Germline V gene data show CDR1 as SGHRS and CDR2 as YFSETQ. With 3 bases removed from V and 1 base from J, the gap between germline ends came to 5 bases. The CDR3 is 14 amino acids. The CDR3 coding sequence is TGCGCCAGCAGCTCGGTGTCTGGGGCCAACGTCCTGACTTTC. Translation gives CASSSVSGANVLTF. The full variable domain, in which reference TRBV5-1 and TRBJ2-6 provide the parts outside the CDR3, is KAGVTQTPRYLIKTRGQQVTLSCSPISGHRSVSWYQQTPGQGLQFLFEYFSETQRNKGNFPGRFSGRQFSNSRSEMNVSTLELGDSALYLCASSSVSGANVLTFGAGSRLTVL.

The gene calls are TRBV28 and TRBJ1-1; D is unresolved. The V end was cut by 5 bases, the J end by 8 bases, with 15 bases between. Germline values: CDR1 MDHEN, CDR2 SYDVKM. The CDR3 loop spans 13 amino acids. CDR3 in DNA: TGTGCCAGCAGTCCCTCCCTAAGGGAGGAAGCTTTCTTT. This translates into CASSPSLREEAFF.

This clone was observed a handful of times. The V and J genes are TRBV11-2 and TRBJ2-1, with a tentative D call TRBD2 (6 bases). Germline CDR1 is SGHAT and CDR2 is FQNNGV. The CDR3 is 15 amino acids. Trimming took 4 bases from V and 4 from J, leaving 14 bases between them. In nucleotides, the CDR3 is TGTGCCAGCAGCTGGGGACTGAGCGAGTACAATGAGCAGTTCTTC. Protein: CASSWGLSEYNEQFF. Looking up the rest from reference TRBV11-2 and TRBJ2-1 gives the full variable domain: EAGVAQSPRYKIIEKRQSVAFWCNPISGHATLYWYQQILGQGPKLLIQFQNNGVVDDSQLPKDRFSAERLKGVDSTLKIQPAKLEDSAVYLCASSWGLSEYNEQFFGPGTRLTVL.

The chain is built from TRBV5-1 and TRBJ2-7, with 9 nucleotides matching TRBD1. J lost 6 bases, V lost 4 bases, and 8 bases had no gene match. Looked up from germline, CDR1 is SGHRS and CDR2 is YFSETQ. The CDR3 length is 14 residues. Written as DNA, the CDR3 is TGCGCCAGCAGCATGAGGGACAGGGTGTTCGAGCAGTACTTC. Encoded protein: CASSMRDRVFEQYF.

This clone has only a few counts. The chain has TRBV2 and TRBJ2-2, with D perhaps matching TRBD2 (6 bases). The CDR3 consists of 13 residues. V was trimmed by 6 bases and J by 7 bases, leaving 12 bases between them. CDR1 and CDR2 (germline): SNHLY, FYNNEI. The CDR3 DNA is TGTGCCAGCAGGGGGGACTCGCACGGGGAGCTGTTTTTT. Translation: CASRGDSHGELFF.

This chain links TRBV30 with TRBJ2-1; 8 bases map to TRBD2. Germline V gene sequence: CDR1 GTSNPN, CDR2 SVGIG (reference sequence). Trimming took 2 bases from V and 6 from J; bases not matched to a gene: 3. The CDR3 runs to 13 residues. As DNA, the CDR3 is TGTGCCTGGAGTCAAGGACTAGCCAATGAGCAGTTCTTC. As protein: CAWSQGLANEQFF.

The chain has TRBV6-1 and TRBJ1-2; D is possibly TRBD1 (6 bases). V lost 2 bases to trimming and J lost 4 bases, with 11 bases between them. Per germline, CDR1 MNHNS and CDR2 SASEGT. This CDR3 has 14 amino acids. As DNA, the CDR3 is TGTGCCAGCAGTGAACCGGGACAACTCTATGGCTACACCTTC. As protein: CASSEPGQLYGYTF.

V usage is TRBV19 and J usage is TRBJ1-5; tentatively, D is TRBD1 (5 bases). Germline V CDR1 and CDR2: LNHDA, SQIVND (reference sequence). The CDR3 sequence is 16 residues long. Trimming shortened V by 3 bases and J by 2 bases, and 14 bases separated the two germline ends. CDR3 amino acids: CASSMWRGSGNQPQHF. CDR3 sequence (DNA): TGTGCCAGTAGTATGTGGAGGGGAAGTGGCAATCAGCCCCAGCATTTT. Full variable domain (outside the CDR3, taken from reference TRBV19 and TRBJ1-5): DGGITQSPKYLFRKEGQNVTLSCEQNLNHDAMYWYRQDPGQGLRLIYYSQIVNDFQKGDIAEGYSVSREKKESFPLTVTSAQKNPTAFYLCASSMWRGSGNQPQHFGDGTRLSIL.

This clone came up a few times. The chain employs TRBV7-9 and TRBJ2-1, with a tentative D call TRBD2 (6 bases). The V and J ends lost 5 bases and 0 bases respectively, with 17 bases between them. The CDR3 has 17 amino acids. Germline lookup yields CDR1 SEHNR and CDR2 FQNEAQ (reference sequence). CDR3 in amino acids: CASSTTNRGSSYNEQFF. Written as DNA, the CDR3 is TGTGCCAGCAGCACCACCAACCGGGGGAGCTCCTACAATGAGCAGTTCTTC.

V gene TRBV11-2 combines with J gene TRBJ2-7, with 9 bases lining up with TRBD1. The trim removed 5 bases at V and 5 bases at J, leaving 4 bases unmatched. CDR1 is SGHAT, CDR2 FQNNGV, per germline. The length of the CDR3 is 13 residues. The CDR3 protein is CASSPGQGNEQYF. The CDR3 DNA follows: TGTGCCAGCAGCCCGGGACAGGGAAACGAGCAGTACTTC.

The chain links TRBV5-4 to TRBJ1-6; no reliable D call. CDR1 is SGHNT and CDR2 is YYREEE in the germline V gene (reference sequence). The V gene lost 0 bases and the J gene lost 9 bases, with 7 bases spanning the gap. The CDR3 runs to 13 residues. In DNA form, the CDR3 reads TGTGCCAGCAGCTTGGGGCCAATTTCACCCCTCCACTTT. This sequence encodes CASSLGPISPLHF.

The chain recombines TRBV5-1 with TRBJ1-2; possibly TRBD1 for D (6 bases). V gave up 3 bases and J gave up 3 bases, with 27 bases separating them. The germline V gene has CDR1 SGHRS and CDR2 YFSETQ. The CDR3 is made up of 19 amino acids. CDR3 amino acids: CASSSSPDSLIPGYYGYTF. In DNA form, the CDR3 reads TGCGCCAGCAGCTCGAGCCCGGACAGCTTGATCCCAGGGTACTATGGCTACACCTTC.

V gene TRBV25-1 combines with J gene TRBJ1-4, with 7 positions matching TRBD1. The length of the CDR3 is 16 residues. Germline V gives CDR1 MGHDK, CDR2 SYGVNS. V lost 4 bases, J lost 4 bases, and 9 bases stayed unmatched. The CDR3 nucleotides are TGTGCCAGCAGTGCGCCTAAGGACAGGCTTAATGAAAAACTGTTTTTT. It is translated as CASSAPKDRLNEKLFF.

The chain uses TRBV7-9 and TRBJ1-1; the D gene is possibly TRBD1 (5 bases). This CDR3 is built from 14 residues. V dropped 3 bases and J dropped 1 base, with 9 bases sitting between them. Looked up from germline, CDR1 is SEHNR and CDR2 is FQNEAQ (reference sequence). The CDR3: CASSFSGGNTEAFF. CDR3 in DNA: TGTGCCAGCAGCTTCTCCGGGGGGAACACTGAAGCTTTCTTT. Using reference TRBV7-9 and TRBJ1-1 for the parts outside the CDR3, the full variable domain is DTGVSQNPRHKITKRGQNVTFRCDPISEHNRLYWYRQTLGQGPEFLTYFQNEAQLEKSRLLSDRFSAERPKGSFSTLEIQRTEQGDSAMYLCASSFSGGNTEAFFGQGTRLTVV.

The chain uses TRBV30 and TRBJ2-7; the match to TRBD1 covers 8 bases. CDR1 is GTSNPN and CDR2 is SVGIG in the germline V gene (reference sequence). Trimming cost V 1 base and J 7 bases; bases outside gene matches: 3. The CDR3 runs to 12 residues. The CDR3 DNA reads TGTGCCTGGAGTGGGACAGGGAGGGAGCAGTACTTC. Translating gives CAWSGTGREQYF.

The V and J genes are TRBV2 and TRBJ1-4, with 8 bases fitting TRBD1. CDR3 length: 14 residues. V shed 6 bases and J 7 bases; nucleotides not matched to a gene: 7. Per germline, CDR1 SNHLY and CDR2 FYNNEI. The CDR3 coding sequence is TGTGCCAGCAGCCCAGGGGGCGCCGGTGAAAAACTGTTTTTT. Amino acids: CASSPGGAGEKLFF.

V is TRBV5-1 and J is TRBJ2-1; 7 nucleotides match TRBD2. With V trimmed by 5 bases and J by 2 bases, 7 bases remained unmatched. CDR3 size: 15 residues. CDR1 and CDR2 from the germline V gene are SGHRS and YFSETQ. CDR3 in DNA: TGCGCCAGCAGTTGGAGCGGGGAGGCCTACAATGAGCAGTTCTTC. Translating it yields CASSWSGEAYNEQFF.

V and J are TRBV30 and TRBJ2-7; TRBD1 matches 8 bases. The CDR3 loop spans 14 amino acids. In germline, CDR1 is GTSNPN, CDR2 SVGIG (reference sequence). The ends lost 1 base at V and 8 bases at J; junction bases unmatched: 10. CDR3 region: CAWSAGQAVWKQYF. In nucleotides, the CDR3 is TGTGCCTGGAGTGCGGGACAGGCCGTGTGGAAGCAGTACTTC.